The 5 T cell receptor beta chains in this list originate from one sample, sequenced in a study of cytomegalovirus exposure and HLA in healthy donors. Both 60 Vbeta primers and 13 Jbeta primers went into the PCR. Data came from immunoSEQ multiplex PCR; TCRdb stores just in-frame clones and leaves some out. The repertoire holds 110,000 to 150,000 clones, with about 84% as singletons. Material for sequencing was PBMCs. The origin of the receptors is a male donor in good health and CMV-seronegative.

This clone came up once. The chain carries TRBV6-4 and TRBJ2-7; 9 nucleotides align to TRBD1. Losses at the gene ends were 6 bases for V and 1 base for J; bases not matched to a gene: 7. Germline assignment: CDR1 MRHNA and CDR2 SNTAGT. This CDR3 is 15 amino acids long. The CDR3 nucleotides are TGTGCCAGCAGGGACAGGGGCGTTACTTCCTACGAGCAGTACTTC. Residues: CASRDRGVTSYEQYF.

The DNA for the CDR3 is TGTGCCTGGAGTCCGCCGGACAGTACTAATGAAAAACTGTTTTTT. Protein: CAWSPPDSTNEKLFF. The chain combines TRBV30 with TRBJ1-4, with a possible D match to TRBD1 (6 bases). Trimming removed 2 bases at V and 2 bases at J, with 12 bases between. The CDR3 spans 15 residues. Germline loops: CDR1 GTSNPN, CDR2 SVGIG (reference sequence).

The chain has TRBV7-9 and TRBJ2-1; TRBD1 matches 10 bases. CDR1 is SEHNR and CDR2 is FQNEAQ in the germline V gene (reference sequence). The CDR3 extends over 16 amino acids. V shed 1 base and J 1 base; nucleotides not matched to a gene: 1. This CDR3 is CASSLGQGASYNEQFF. CDR3 coding DNA: TGTGCCAGCAGCTTAGGACAGGGGGCATCCTACAATGAGCAGTTCTTC.

The rearrangement links TRBV9 to TRBJ1-3; the D is unclear. Germline CDR1 SGDLS, CDR2 YYNGEE. Trimming removed 0 bases from V and 7 bases from J, with 8 bases in between. The CDR3 has 13 amino acids. In DNA, the CDR3 is TGTGCCAGCAGCGTAGAAGGTAGCAACACCATATATTTT. It translates to CASSVEGSNTIYF.

The chain carries TRBV9 and TRBJ2-7; tentatively, D is TRBD2 (6 bases). Trimming took 0 bases from V and 3 from J, leaving 13 bases between them. Germline V gives CDR1 SGDLS, CDR2 YYNGEE. The CDR3 contains 15 residues. CDR3 nucleotides: TGTGCCAGCAGCGTAGGGGGGGACGGAGGCTACGAGCAGTACTTC. It codes for CASSVGGDGGYEQYF.